One sample yielded the 27 T cell receptor beta chains listed below, sequenced in a study of T-cell memory formation after mild COVID-19. TCRdb independently ran MiXCR on the 5' RACE reads; one entry per CDR3 protein. The sample yields 340,000 or so distinct CDR3 sequences, over 10% seen once. Sequencing was carried out using PBMCs or a T cell subset sorted from them (not recorded which). The receptors come from a man aged 18 to 29 who had mild COVID-19 (a few samples of this study predate the infection). Cell type and time point are not known.

The chain is built from TRBV20-1 and TRBJ2-1; 10 bases align to TRBD2. J lost 4 bases, V lost 2 bases, and 8 bases had no gene match. Germline loops: CDR1 DFQATT, CDR2 SNEGSKA (reference sequence). This CDR3 comprises 16 residues. CDR3 in DNA: TGCAGTGCTAGACAACCCCTAGCGGGGGATTACAATGAGCAGTTCTTC. The encoded protein is CSARQPLAGDYNEQFF.

The chain recombines TRBV5-1 with TRBJ1-1, with a possible D match to TRBD1 (6 bases). The germline V gene has CDR1 SGHRS and CDR2 YFSETQ. Trimming pared 10 bases from V and 1 base from J, leaving 14 bases between. This CDR3 region has 13 residues. The DNA of the CDR3 is TGCGCCGACCCCAGGGGCAAGAACACTGAAGCTTTCTTT. Amino acids: CADPRGKNTEAFF.

This clonotype appeared many times. The J gene is TRBJ2-7, the V gene TRBV5-6, with no clear D. The CDR3 has 12 residues. The ends were cut back, 4 bases at V and 0 bases at J, with 5 bases in the middle. Germline V gene data show CDR1 as SGHDT and CDR2 as YYEEEE. This CDR3 reads CASSTSSYEQYV. The DNA of the CDR3 is TGTGCCAGCAGCACGAGCTCCTACGAGCAGTACGTC.

The chain recombines TRBV21-1 with TRBJ1-5; TRBD1 is taken as the D call from the table, unchecked against the DNA. TRBV21-1 is an annotated pseudogene. The CDR3 spans 16 residues. This CDR3 reads CASSKDDSEGSQPQHF. In nucleotides, the CDR3 is TGTGCCAGCAGCAAAGATGACAGCGAGGGTTCACAGCCCCAGCATTTT.

This clonotype was observed a few times. This chain links TRBV28 with TRBJ1-1, with 12 bases lining up with TRBD1. CDR1 is MDHEN and CDR2 is SYDVKM in the germline V gene. The CDR3 has 21 amino acids. V trimming: 3 bases; J trimming: 7 bases; junction bases outside the gene matches: 24. The CDR3 DNA reads as TGTGCCAGCAGTTTTTTTCTCTCAGTCGGAACCGGGACAGGGGGCGCGGATGAAGCTTTCTTT. Its protein is CASSFFLSVGTGTGGADEAFF.

The chain couples TRBV10-3 to TRBJ2-7, with TRBD1 as a possible D gene (6 bases). V lost 7 bases and J 2 bases, leaving 9 bases between the germline ends. The germline gives CDR1 ENHRY, CDR2 SYGVKD. There are 12 residues in the CDR3. CDR3 region: CAINSGAYEQYF. As DNA, the CDR3 is TGTGCCATCAACTCAGGGGCCTACGAGCAGTACTTC.

This clonotype has at least ten counts. The gene calls are TRBV5-1 and TRBJ2-1; D is undetermined. The CDR3 runs to 14 residues. V was cut by 0 bases and J by 9 bases, with 13 bases left in between. CDR1 and CDR2 (germline): SGHRS, YFSETQ. This CDR3 is CASSLGYGELEQFF. CDR3 nucleotides: TGCGCCAGCAGCTTGGGGTACGGTGAGCTTGAGCAGTTCTTC.

This chain links TRBV14 with TRBJ2-7; D unclear. Germline CDR1 and CDR2: SGHDN and FVKESK. The CDR3 loop spans 14 amino acids. V was cut by 3 bases and J by 3 bases, with 12 bases left in between. CDR3 residues: CASSQTCRNYEQYV. CDR3 nucleotides: TGTGCCAGCAGCCAGACCTGTAGGAACTACGAGCAGTACGTC.

This chain links TRBV6-5 with TRBJ2-5; D uncertain. There are 13 residues in the CDR3. V gave up 1 base and J gave up 4 bases, with 7 bases separating them. The germline CDR1 and CDR2 sequences are MNHEY and SVGAGI. The CDR3 loop is CASSYLSGETQYF. The CDR3, as DNA: TGTGCCAGCAGTTACTTGTCCGGAGAGACCCAGTACTTC.

The chain recombines TRBV27 with TRBJ1-2; D unclear. CDR1 is MNHEY and CDR2 is SMNVEV in the germline V gene (reference sequence). The germline V and J ends were trimmed by 5 bases and 3 bases, with 10 bases remaining between them. The CDR3 runs 13 residues. CDR3 in amino acids: CASSRGEDYGYTF. The CDR3 nucleotides read TGTGCCAGCAGTCGTGGGGAGGACTATGGCTACACCTTC.

The chain has TRBV6-5 and TRBJ2-7; possibly TRBD2 for D (6 bases). Deletions cut 6 bases from V and 3 bases from J, with 18 bases between. Germline V gene sequence: CDR1 MNHEY, CDR2 SVGAGI. This CDR3 contains 15 residues. The CDR3 here is CASRTRGGGIYEQYF. CDR3 bases: TGTGCCAGCAGAACTAGGGGCGGCGGGATCTACGAGCAGTACTTC.

The chain is built from TRBV4-1 and TRBJ2-2, with D hard to call. Trimming pared 3 bases from V and 4 bases from J, leaving 12 bases between. The germline V gene encodes CDR1 MGHRA and CDR2 YSYEKL. The CDR3 loop spans 15 amino acids. CDR3 residues: CASSQGFPGTGELFF. The CDR3 DNA is TGCGCCAGCAGCCAGGGTTTCCCGGGCACCGGGGAGCTGTTTTTT.

This clonotype was seen repeatedly, ten times or more. V is TRBV7-2 and J is TRBJ1-1; D is uncertain. V gave up 5 bases and J gave up 3 bases, with 13 bases separating them. Germline-derived CDR1 and CDR2 are SGHTA and FQGNSA. The CDR3 covers 14 residues. This CDR3 is CASSLGDTYTEAFF. The DNA for the CDR3 is TGTGCCAGCAGCCTGGGCGACACTTACACTGAAGCTTTCTTT.

This clonotype was observed a handful of times. This sequence joins TRBV7-2 and TRBJ1-6; the D gene is possibly TRBD1 (5 bases). The ends were cut back, 5 bases at V and 0 bases at J, with 11 bases in the middle. Per germline, CDR1 SGHTA and CDR2 FQGNSA. The CDR3 spans 16 residues. The DNA of the CDR3 is TGTGCCAGCAGCCCGCCAGGGAGCTCCTATAATTCACCCCTCCACTTT. Translating gives CASSPPGSSYNSPLHF. The complete variable domain, with remaining parts taken from reference TRBV7-2 and TRBJ1-6, reads GAGVSQSPSNKVTEKGKDVELRCDPISGHTALYWYRQSLGQGLEFLIYFQGNSAPDKSGLPSDRFSAERTGGSVSTLTIQRTQQEDSAVYLCASSPPGSSYNSPLHFGNGTRLTVT.

This chain connects TRBV5-4 to TRBJ2-5; TRBD1 matches at 7 bases. J was trimmed by 4 bases and V by 4 bases; bases with no gene match: 7. The germline gives CDR1 SGHNT, CDR2 YYREEE (reference sequence). CDR3 size: 14 residues. CDR3 protein: CASSQQGRGETQYF. In DNA, the CDR3 is TGTGCCAGCAGCCAACAGGGGCGCGGAGAGACCCAGTACTTC.

This clonotype was seen at least ten times. The V call is TRBV3-1, the J call TRBJ2-1, with D hard to call. Germline V CDR1 and CDR2: LGHDT, YNNKEL (reference sequence). There are 12 residues in the CDR3. The ends were cut back, 6 bases at V and 8 bases at J, with 11 bases in the middle. The CDR3 loop is CASSEVTHEQFF. In DNA form, the CDR3 reads TGTGCCAGCAGTGAGGTAACTCATGAGCAGTTCTTC.

V gene TRBV4-1 combines with J gene TRBJ1-1; no firm D call. The CDR3 runs 13 residues. V was clipped by 4 bases and J by 0 bases, with 6 bases between them. The germline CDR1 and CDR2 sequences are MGHRA and YSYEKL. The CDR3 DNA is TGCGCCAGCAGCCTCCAGATGAACACTGAAGCTTTCTTT. Residues: CASSLQMNTEAFF.

At least ten counts were recorded for this clonotype. The genes are TRBV3-1 and TRBJ2-1, with TRBD2 matching 8 bases. The J segment lost 5 bases and the V segment lost 6 bases, leaving 9 bases of the junction unmatched. The CDR3 covers 15 residues. The germline V gene encodes CDR1 LGHDT and CDR2 YNNKEL (reference sequence). CDR3 nucleotide sequence: TGTGCCAGCAGGTCCAGCGGGGGTTCTAACAATGAGCAGTTCTTC. Amino acids: CASRSSGGSNNEQFF.

CDR3 sequence: CASSLDRVDGSPLHF. CDR3 sequence (DNA): TGCGCCAGCAGCTTGGACAGGGTCGATGGGTCACCCCTCCACTTT. The V call is TRBV5-1, the J call TRBJ1-6; tentative D call: TRBD1 (6 bases). The CDR3 consists of 15 residues. CDR1 is SGHRS, CDR2 YFSETQ, per germline. V dropped 0 bases and J dropped 10 bases, with 14 bases sitting between them.

The CDR3 coding sequence is TGTGCCAGCAGGAAGGACAGAAACTCCTATGGCTACACCTTC. It yields the protein CASRKDRNSYGYTF. J is TRBJ1-2 and V is TRBV6-5; a possible D gene is TRBD1 (6 bases). The CDR3 extends over 14 amino acids. The germline V gene has CDR1 MNHEY and CDR2 SVGAGI. V was shortened by 6 bases and J by 4 bases, with 15 bases between the two germline ends.

This clonotype was counted between two and nine times. The chain carries TRBV15 and TRBJ1-5; D might be TRBD1 (5 bases). V gave up 3 bases and J gave up 6 bases, with 12 bases separating them. The CDR3 covers 14 residues. Germline V gives CDR1 LNHNV, CDR2 YYDKDF (reference sequence). The CDR3 reads CATSRGGFTQPQHF. The CDR3 nucleotides are TGTGCCACCAGCAGGGGGGGTTTCACTCAGCCCCAGCATTTT.

This clonotype was detected only a few times. The chain joins TRBV2 to TRBJ1-1; a weak D match, TRBD1 (6 bases). Germline values: CDR1 SNHLY, CDR2 FYNNEI. Trimming took off 4 bases at V and 0 bases at J, with 15 bases between the two ends. This CDR3 has 16 amino acids. Here the CDR3 DNA reads TGTGCCAGCAGTGGTCCACCGGGACATCTGAACACTGAAGCTTTCTTT. This codes for CASSGPPGHLNTEAFF. Full variable domain (outside the CDR3, taken from reference TRBV2 and TRBJ1-1): EPEVTQTPSHQVTQMGQEVILRCVPISNHLYFYWYRQILGQKVEFLVSFYNNEISEKSEIFDDQFSVERPDGSNFTLKIRSTKLEDSAMYFCASSGPPGHLNTEAFFGQGTRLTVV.

This clonotype was counted a few times. The rearrangement uses TRBV18 and TRBJ1-1, with D perhaps matching TRBD1 (6 bases). V was trimmed by 6 bases and J by 5 bases, leaving 22 bases between them. The CDR3 is 16 amino acids. Germline CDR1 KGHSH, CDR2 LQKENI. This CDR3 reads CASSKQGGGEYTEAFF. The CDR3 nucleotides are TGTGCCAGCTCTAAACAGGGCGGCGGAGAGTATACTGAAGCTTTCTTT.

The rearrangement uses TRBV10-3 and TRBJ1-1, with D uncertain. V was pared by 8 bases and J by 5 bases, with 12 bases between. Germline V gene sequence: CDR1 ENHRY, CDR2 SYGVKD. CDR3 size: 12 residues. The CDR3 nucleotides read TGTGCCATCGCCCACTGGGGTACTGAAGCTTTCTTT. Translated: CAIAHWGTEAFF.

This clonotype appeared a few times. The V gene is TRBV4-1, the J gene TRBJ2-7; the match to TRBD1 covers 8 bases. The CDR3 totals 15 residues. Trimming cost V 0 bases and J 4 bases; bases outside gene matches: 5. The germline CDR1 and CDR2 sequences are MGHRA and YSYEKL. This chain's CDR3 is CASSQDRWTGYEQYF. The CDR3 coding sequence is TGCGCCAGCAGCCAAGACAGGTGGACAGGGTACGAGCAGTACTTC.

This clonotype was found many times. The CDR3 nucleotides are TGCGCCAGCAGCCAAGGACGCATCCAAGAGACCCAGTACTTC. Protein: CASSQGRIQETQYF. V gene TRBV5-1 combines with J gene TRBJ2-5; D gene uncertain. The CDR3 runs 14 residues. The V end was cut by 4 bases, the J end by 1 base, with 11 bases between. Per the germline V gene, CDR1 is SGHRS and CDR2 is YFSETQ. Drawing the rest from reference TRBV5-1 and TRBJ2-5, the complete variable domain is KAGVTQTPRYLIKTRGQQVTLSCSPISGHRSVSWYQQTPGQGLQFLFEYFSETQRNKGNFPGRFSGRQFSNSRSEMNVSTLELGDSALYLCASSQGRIQETQYFGPGTRLLVL.

DNA of the CDR3: TGTGCCAGCAGCTTAGTCGCTTTCCCAGGGGTTGGCGAGCAGTACGTC. The encoded protein is CASSLVAFPGVGEQYV. The chain couples TRBV7-8 to TRBJ2-7; D possibly corresponds to TRBD1 (6 bases). The CDR3 has 16 residues. Trimming left V 1 base short and J 6 bases short, with 19 bases between. Germline-derived CDR1 and CDR2 are SGHVS and FQNEAQ.